Each of the 18 T cell receptor beta chains below was sequenced from the same sample in a study of blood T cell dynamics during melanoma immunotherapy. Sample time point: week 3, after first cycle of checkpoint inhibitor. Repertoires were generated with immunoSEQ multiplex PCR, while TCRdb's copy carries only in-frame clones and drops some. Of 25,000 to 30,000 clones in the sample, approximately 88% were seen once. Sequencing was performed on blood, taken from a patient treated with checkpoint blockade. The source of these receptors is a human donor with melanoma.

This rearrangement joins TRBV2 to TRBJ1-2, with D tentatively TRBD1 (5 bases). This CDR3 is built from 16 residues. V lost 4 bases, J lost 6 bases, and 21 bases lay in between. The germline V gene encodes CDR1 SNHLY and CDR2 FYNNEI. The CDR3 DNA follows: TGTGCCAGCAGTGCCCTGGAAGTGCCCGGGACGGATGGCTACACCTTC. Amino acids: CASSALEVPGTDGYTF.

This clone was counted once. The chain joins TRBV19 to TRBJ2-1, with D perhaps matching TRBD2 (7 bases). There are 13 residues in the CDR3. Germline V CDR1 and CDR2: LNHDA, SQIVND (reference sequence). Trimming took off 9 bases at V and 2 bases at J, with 11 bases between the two ends. Here the CDR3 DNA reads TGTGCCAGAGGGGGGGCTACCTACAATGAGCAGTTCTTC. Protein sequence: CARGGATYNEQFF.

The J gene is TRBJ2-5, the V gene TRBV5-1, with D maybe TRBD1 (6 bases). Germline lookup yields CDR1 SGHRS and CDR2 YFSETQ. The CDR3 loop spans 17 amino acids. Trimming left V 1 base short and J 1 base short, with 17 bases between. CDR3 in amino acids: CASSLLGAADSQETQYF. As DNA, the CDR3 is TGCGCCAGCAGCTTGCTGGGGGCAGCGGACAGCCAAGAGACCCAGTACTTC.

The chain carries TRBV7-2 and TRBJ2-7; the D gene is possibly TRBD2 (5 bases). The germline CDR1 and CDR2 sequences are SGHTA and FQGNSA. Trimming cost V 0 bases and J 6 bases, with 18 bases left between them. This CDR3 contains 16 residues. The CDR3 here is CASSLADGEVNREQYF. The DNA of the CDR3 is TGTGCCAGCAGCTTAGCGGACGGGGAAGTTAATCGCGAGCAGTACTTC.

V is TRBV29-1 and J is TRBJ1-5; no definite D call. The V gene's germline CDR1 is SQVTM and CDR2 ANQGSEA. Trimming pared 7 bases from V and 3 bases from J, leaving 10 bases between. The CDR3 loop spans 12 amino acids. The CDR3 DNA is TGCAGCGCCGGAAATACCAATCAGCCCCAGCATTTT. Protein: CSAGNTNQPQHF.

The chain couples TRBV28 to TRBJ1-4; a possible D gene is TRBD1 (5 bases). Trimming took 6 bases from V and 5 from J, leaving 13 bases between them. The germline CDR1 and CDR2 sequences are MDHEN and SYDVKM. The CDR3 is 14 amino acids. DNA of the CDR3: TGTGCCAGCAGATGGAGCAGGGCAAATGAAAAACTGTTTTTT. This encodes CASRWSRANEKLFF.

The chain carries TRBV11-3 and TRBJ2-1; a possible D gene is TRBD2 (5 bases). V was shortened by 2 bases and J by 6 bases, with 26 bases between the two germline ends. CDR1 and CDR2 from the germline V gene are SGHNT and YENEEA. The CDR3 is made up of 19 amino acids. The CDR3 loop reads CASSLRTSGMVGVGNEQFF. The CDR3 nucleotides are TGTGCCAGCAGCTTAAGGACGTCCGGGATGGTAGGAGTTGGCAATGAGCAGTTCTTC.

The genes are TRBV30 and TRBJ1-2; 7 bases are shared with TRBD1. This CDR3 region has 12 residues. J was trimmed by 2 bases and V by 8 bases; bases with no gene match: 5. Germline CDR1 and CDR2: GTSNPN and SVGIG (reference sequence). The CDR3: CARTGENYGYTF. The CDR3 nucleotides are TGTGCCAGAACAGGGGAGAACTATGGCTACACCTTC.

The chain has TRBV25-1 and TRBJ1-3; D possibly corresponds to TRBD1 (5 bases). This CDR3 has 16 residues. CDR1 is MGHDK, CDR2 SYGVNS, per germline. With 7 bases removed from V and 4 bases from J, the gap between germline ends came to 20 bases. The CDR3 DNA reads TGTGCCAGCACCGACGCCGGGGGACCCCGAGGAAACACCATATATTTT. Translation: CASTDAGGPRGNTIYF.

This clone was seen a handful of times. CDR3 DNA sequence: TGCGCCAGCAGCCAAGATTTCCTCCCGAGGGGGTCGTCTAGCACAGATACGCAGTATTTT. Residues: CASSQDFLPRGSSSTDTQYF. The chain recombines TRBV4-1 with TRBJ2-3; tentatively, D is TRBD1 (6 bases). V shed 0 bases and J shed 0 bases, with 22 bases lying between them. The CDR3 consists of 20 residues. In germline, CDR1 is MGHRA, CDR2 YSYEKL.

V usage is TRBV7-3 and J usage is TRBJ2-2; possible D gene TRBD2, 5 bases. The germline V gene encodes CDR1 SGHTA and CDR2 FQGTGA. The V end was cut by 0 bases, the J end by 2 bases, with 10 bases between. The CDR3 is made up of 16 amino acids. CDR3 sequence: CASSLTSSGNTGELFF. The CDR3 nucleotides are TGTGCCAGCAGCTTAACGTCAAGCGGAAACACCGGGGAGCTGTTTTTT.

This clone was found once. The CDR3 coding sequence is TGTGCCAGCAGCACACAGGGGGCTAACTATGGCTACACCTTC. As protein: CASSTQGANYGYTF. This chain links TRBV5-4 with TRBJ1-2; the match to TRBD1 covers 8 bases. This CDR3 comprises 14 residues. Germline V gene lookup returns CDR1 SGHNT and CDR2 YYREEE (reference sequence). Germline trimming cut 4 bases from V and 0 bases from J; bases unmatched to any gene: 2.

The chain uses TRBV19 and TRBJ2-2, with 8 bases fitting TRBD1. This CDR3 is 14 amino acids long. Per the germline V gene, CDR1 is LNHDA and CDR2 is SQIVND (reference sequence). The junction had 3 bases not matched to a gene; V was cut back by 6 bases and J by 3 bases. This CDR3 is CASRDRGDTGELFF. The CDR3 bases are TGTGCCAGTAGAGACAGGGGTGACACCGGGGAGCTGTTTTTT.

V usage is TRBV14 and J usage is TRBJ2-2; D not certain. The CDR3 has 13 residues. CDR1 SGHDN and CDR2 FVKESK come from the germline V gene. Trimming cost V 2 bases and J 3 bases, with 4 bases left between them. The CDR3 DNA reads TGTGCCAGCAGCCAACTAGACACCGGGGAGCTGTTTTTT. Translation: CASSQLDTGELFF.

V and J are TRBV7-6 and TRBJ1-1; tentatively, D is TRBD1 (6 bases). Germline assignment: CDR1 SGHVS and CDR2 FNYEAQ. Trimming removed 2 bases at V and 3 bases at J, with 25 bases between. CDR3 size: 19 residues. CDR3 amino acids: CASSLLIWGARSADTEAFF. CDR3 sequence (DNA): TGTGCCAGCAGCTTATTAATCTGGGGGGCCCGTTCCGCTGACACTGAAGCTTTCTTT.

This clone came up once. The CDR3 sequence: CASSLTREKLFF. CDR3 sequence (DNA): TGTGCCAGCAGTTTAACACGTGAAAAACTGTTTTTT. This sequence joins TRBV6-6 and TRBJ1-4; D remains unclear. This CDR3 comprises 12 residues. Trimming took off 4 bases at V and 7 bases at J, with 7 bases between the two ends. From germline, CDR1 is MNHNY and CDR2 SVGAGI (reference sequence).

This chain connects TRBV27 to TRBJ2-7; D unresolved. CDR1 MNHEY and CDR2 SMNVEV come from the germline V gene (reference sequence). The CDR3 loop spans 14 amino acids. The ends were cut back, 6 bases at V and 2 bases at J, with 14 bases in the middle. The CDR3 nucleotides are TGTGCCAGCAGCCCGACCGTACCCCCCTACGAGCAGTACTTC. It encodes CASSPTVPPYEQYF.

The chain has TRBV7-9 and TRBJ2-5, with D possibly being TRBD1 (5 bases). CDR3 length: 15 amino acids. V dropped 1 base and J dropped 5 bases, with 14 bases sitting between them. Germline V lookup: CDR1 SEHNR, CDR2 FQNEAQ (reference sequence). The CDR3 reads CASSLGQGWMETQYF. The CDR3 DNA reads as TGTGCCAGCAGCTTAGGGCAGGGATGGATGGAGACCCAGTACTTC. The full variable domain, in which reference TRBV7-9 and TRBJ2-5 provide the parts outside the CDR3, is DTGVSQNPRHKITKRGQNVTFRCDPISEHNRLYWYRQTLGQGPEFLTYFQNEAQLEKSRLLSDRFSAERPKGSFSTLEIQRTEQGDSAMYLCASSLGQGWMETQYFGPGTRLLVL.